This T cell receptor beta chain was obtained from a study of T cell clonotyping in hematopoietic cell transplantation. Overall study findings and caveats: Pathologically expanded recipient clonotypes increased progressively from day 30 to day 180 as diversity fell. Graft donor and pretransplant recipient Inverse Simpson Index values predicted broader posttransplant TCR diversity.

A word on this clone: Its antigen is unidentified.

CDR3 length equals 13 residues. Trimming cost V 1 base and J 4 bases; bases outside gene matches: 3. Germline V CDR1 and CDR2: SQVTM, ANQGSEA. Assay: immunoSEQ multiplex PCR; the TCRdb copy retains only in-frame clones and omits some. The sample contains 14,000 or so clones, around 62% of which appear only once. The chain combines TRBV29-1 with TRBJ1-2; 7 nucleotides agree with TRBD1. The origin of this receptor is a human donor who either received an allogeneic hematopoietic cell transplant for a myeloid malignancy or was a related donor (not recorded which). Some clones in this sample may be carry-over from other donors' samples. Sequencing used PBMCs. CDR3 sequence (DNA): TGCAGCGTTGAAGGAGGGGGCCTCTATGGCTACACCTTC. Its translation is CSVEGGGLYGYTF.